This T cell receptor (beta chain) was documented in a study of CD8 T cells in ankylosing spondylitis (dated by TCRdb to the late 2010s). As for the study more broadly: The study set out to find disease-linked TCR variants by profiling T cell receptor beta repertoires in ankylosing spondylitis patients and healthy donors. The whole study cohort included 85 to 120 healthy donors and 25 ankylosing spondylitis patients. Peripheral blood samples were taken, and synovial fluid was additionally collected from ankylosing spondylitis patients.

The sample was run on an Illumina HiSeq 2500. Quantitative 5'-RACE with molecular barcodes was used to prepare TCR beta libraries. The authors' pipeline ran thus. A new computational method based on a probabilistic model of VDJ rearrangement was used to identify disease-linked TCR variants. TCRdb reanalyzed the raw reads on its own, using fastp at Q25 for trimming and MiXCR for clone calling, and kept in-frame beta chains. Rows are combined by CDR3 protein, so each entry shows the most common genes and DNA. TCRdb, not the authors, supplied the V and J calls. Counted in this sample were about 160,000 distinct CDR3 sequences; 9.8% of them appeared once. The ten largest clonotypes hold over 12% of the sample. From the germline V gene, CDR1 is SGDLS and CDR2 is YYNGEE. After removal of 3 bases from V and 2 bases from J, the junction retains 4 bases not matched to a gene. The CDR3 goes from the cysteine to the phenylalanine over 15 residues. The read is trimmed to its CDR3 DNA, 45 bases read in frame from base 1.

Study-wide conclusions, independent of this receptor: The disease-linked clones showed a CD8+ phenotype and occurred at relatively low frequencies in peripheral blood. Some motif variants had previously been reported in the synovial fluid and blood of reactive arthritis patients, which suggests shared mechanisms of disease initiation. According to the report, matched synovial fluid samples from ankylosing spondylitis patients were significantly enriched for the disease-linked clones. Blood from ankylosing spondylitis patients appeared to be characterized by a TCR beta motif composed of eight highly homologous amino acid variants.

Ten or more counts support this clonotype. Its antigen remains unidentified. Qualities for individual bases were not recorded, and no much larger clone is one base off. The sequenced sample consisted of blood, either unsorted or a sorted T cell fraction (not recorded which). The clonotype comes from a female donor with ankylosing spondylitis or in good health (not recorded which). This receptor chain uses TRBV9 and TRBJ2-1, with TRBD2 identical over 8 junction bases. The base sequence is TGTGCCAGCAGCGCGGGAGGGGGTCCCTACAATGAGCAGTTCTTC. Its protein is CASSAGGGPYNEQFF.